The T cell receptor beta chain described here comes from a study of PD-L1 blockade in urothelial cancer (dated by TCRdb to about 2017). Regarding the study in general: All patients started therapy in the mid-2010s and received atezolizumab 1,200 mg intravenously every 3 weeks. Whole exome sequencing and RNA sequencing of pretreatment tumors were performed alongside TCR sequencing in the same patients. Pretreatment tumor samples and matched peripheral blood, collected serially before and after atezolizumab treatment, underwent TCR sequencing. Durable clinical benefit was defined as a progression-free survival longer than 6 months, and TCR features were additionally tested against progression-free survival and overall survival. The study was an exploratory multi-omic analysis of somatic, immune and clinical correlates of response to PD-L1 blockade with atezolizumab in urothelial cancer. Patients had an ECOG performance status of 0 or 1 and had received between 0 and 3 prior chemotherapy regimens. Pretreatment blood TCR-seq was available for about 27 patients, at least one posttreatment blood collection was obtained for around 25 patients, and tumor TCR-seq was available for around 25 patients. Blood samples were analyzed at 3 weeks after treatment start (second dose) and at 6 weeks after treatment start. Durable clinical benefit was achieved by nine patients but not by the remaining 20. About 90% of the roughly 29 patients were males with bladder-origin urothelial cancer, and about 65% of the roughly 30 reported a prior smoking history. Blood samples yielded a median of roughly 140,000 T cells and around 83,000 unique TCRs, with median clonality around 0.083.

The time point label for this specimen denotes: peripheral blood 6 weeks after treatment start. A total of around 30 patients with locally advanced or metastatic urothelial carcinoma, treated at Memorial Sloan Kettering on a trial protocol, made up the cohort. Peripheral blood mononuclear cells were collected pretreatment and during treatment, with between 1 and 8 total time points obtained per patient. The Qiagen DNeasy Blood extraction kit was used to purify genomic DNA from total PBMCs and tumor samples. Collected pretreatment and during treatment, PBMCs were isolated and stored as previously described. A note on this clone: This clone's antigen is unknown. Base qualities are not provided; no much larger clone lies one nucleotide away.

To estimate absolute template abundance from read counts, synthetic TCR analog templates were spiked into each PCR. The immunoSEQ assay used bias-controlled V and J gene primers to amplify TCRbeta CDR3 regions from genomic DNA. Rearranged TCRbeta segments were sequenced at approximately 20X coverage. Processing in the source paper ran as follows. Sequencing errors were corrected by clustering and CDR3s were annotated against IMGT to assign V, D and J genes. Only productive TCRbeta rearrangements were used in downstream analyses, excluding out-of-frame or stop-codon sequences. Clonality was computed as one minus Shannon entropy normalized by the log of the number of unique productive sequences. Fisher's exact test with Benjamini-Hochberg correction, using a cutoff of adjusted p below 0.01, was how clones that differed between time points or between blood and tumor were identified. The table was pulled from immuneACCESS by TCRdb, which kept in-frame rearrangements only. Such tables lose some clones; where checked, under half of the loss comes from unresolved V genes, and the rest has no known cause. D and trimming were read from the DNA, whereas the V and J calls and clone size are those reported in that table. The sample yields about 45,000 clones; 82% were counted once. Roughly 13% of the sample is held by the ten biggest clonotypes.

Broader findings and caveats from the paper: Because the sample size was small (n of about 30) and many exploratory analyses were performed, the results are intended to be hypothesis-generating. Patients with durable benefit showed greater expansion of tumor-associated TCR clones in peripheral blood 3 weeks after starting treatment (n ≈ 23, p = 0.022). A pretreatment peripheral blood TCR clonality below the median was linked to improved progression-free and overall survival.

V is cut by 3 bases and J by 2 bases, and the space between the germline ends is 11 bases. The germline V gene yields SNHLY for CDR1 and FYNNEI for CDR2. From cysteine to phenylalanine, the CDR3 is 14 amino acids long. Only the CDR3 DNA is retained, 42 bases long and in frame from the first base. The input for sequencing was PBMCs, taken around atezolizumab (anti-PD-L1) treatment. The chain uses TRBV2 and TRBJ2-7; the D region possibly corresponds to TRBD2 (5 bases align). This receptor was identified in a man in his sixties with urothelial cancer. The CDR3 region reads CASSEWQEAYEQYF. The bases are TGTGCCAGCAGTGAGTGGCAGGAGGCCTACGAGCAGTACTTC.